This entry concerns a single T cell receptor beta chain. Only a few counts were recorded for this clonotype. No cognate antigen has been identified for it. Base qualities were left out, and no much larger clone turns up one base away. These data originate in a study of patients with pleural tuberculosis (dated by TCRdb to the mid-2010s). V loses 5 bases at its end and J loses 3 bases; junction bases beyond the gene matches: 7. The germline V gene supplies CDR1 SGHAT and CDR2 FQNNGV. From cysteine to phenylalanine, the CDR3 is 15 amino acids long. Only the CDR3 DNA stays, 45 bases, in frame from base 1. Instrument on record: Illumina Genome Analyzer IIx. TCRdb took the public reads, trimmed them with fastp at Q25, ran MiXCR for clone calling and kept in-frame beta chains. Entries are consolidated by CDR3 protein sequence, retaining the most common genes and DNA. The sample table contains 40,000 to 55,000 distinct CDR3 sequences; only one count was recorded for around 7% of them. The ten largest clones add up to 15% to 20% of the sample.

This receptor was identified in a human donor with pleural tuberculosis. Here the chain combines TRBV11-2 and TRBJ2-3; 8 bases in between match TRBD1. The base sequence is TGTGCCAGCAGCGCGTCAGGGGGCTGGACAGATACGCAGTATTTT. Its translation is CASSASGGWTDTQYF.